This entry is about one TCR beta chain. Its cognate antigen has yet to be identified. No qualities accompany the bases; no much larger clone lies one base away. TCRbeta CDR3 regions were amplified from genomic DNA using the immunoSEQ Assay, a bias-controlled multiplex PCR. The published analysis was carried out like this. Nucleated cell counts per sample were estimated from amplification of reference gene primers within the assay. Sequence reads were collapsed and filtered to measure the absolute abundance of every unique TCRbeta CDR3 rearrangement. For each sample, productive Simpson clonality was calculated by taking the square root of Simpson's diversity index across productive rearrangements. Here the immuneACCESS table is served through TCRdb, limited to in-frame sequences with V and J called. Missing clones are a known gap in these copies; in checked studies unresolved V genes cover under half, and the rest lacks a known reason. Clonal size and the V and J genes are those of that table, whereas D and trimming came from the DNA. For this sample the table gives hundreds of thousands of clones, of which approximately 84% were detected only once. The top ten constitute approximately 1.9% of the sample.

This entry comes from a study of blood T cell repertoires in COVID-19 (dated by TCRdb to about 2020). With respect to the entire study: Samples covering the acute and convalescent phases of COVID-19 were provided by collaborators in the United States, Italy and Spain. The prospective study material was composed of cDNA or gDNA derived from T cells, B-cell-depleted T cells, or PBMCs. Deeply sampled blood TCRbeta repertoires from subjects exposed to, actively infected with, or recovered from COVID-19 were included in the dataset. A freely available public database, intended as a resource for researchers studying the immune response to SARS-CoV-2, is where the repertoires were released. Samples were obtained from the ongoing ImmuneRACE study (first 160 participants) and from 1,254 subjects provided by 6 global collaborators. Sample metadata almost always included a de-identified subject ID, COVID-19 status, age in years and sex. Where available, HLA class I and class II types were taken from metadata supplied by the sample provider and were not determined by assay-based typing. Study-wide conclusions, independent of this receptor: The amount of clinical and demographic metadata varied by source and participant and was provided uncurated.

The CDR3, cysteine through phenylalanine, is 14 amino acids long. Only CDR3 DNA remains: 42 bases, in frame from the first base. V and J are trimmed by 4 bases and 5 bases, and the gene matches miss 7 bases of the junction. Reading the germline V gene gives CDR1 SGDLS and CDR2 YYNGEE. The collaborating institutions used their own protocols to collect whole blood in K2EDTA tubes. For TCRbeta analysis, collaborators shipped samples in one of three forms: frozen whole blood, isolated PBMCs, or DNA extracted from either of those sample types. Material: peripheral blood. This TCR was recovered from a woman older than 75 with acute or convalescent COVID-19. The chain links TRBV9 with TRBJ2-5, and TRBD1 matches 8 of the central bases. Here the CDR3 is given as CASSLRTGSETQYF. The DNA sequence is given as TGTGCCAGCAGCCTCAGGACAGGGTCGGAGACCCAGTACTTC.